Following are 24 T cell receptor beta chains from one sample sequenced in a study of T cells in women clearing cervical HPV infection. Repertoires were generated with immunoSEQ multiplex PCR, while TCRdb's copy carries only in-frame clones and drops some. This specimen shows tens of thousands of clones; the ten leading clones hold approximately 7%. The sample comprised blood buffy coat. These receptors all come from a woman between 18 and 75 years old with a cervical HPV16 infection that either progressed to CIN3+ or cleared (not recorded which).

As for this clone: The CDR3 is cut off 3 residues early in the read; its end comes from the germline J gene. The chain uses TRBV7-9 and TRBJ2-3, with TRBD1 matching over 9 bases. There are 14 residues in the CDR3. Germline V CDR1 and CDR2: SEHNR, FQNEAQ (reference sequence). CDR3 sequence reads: CASSTGGINQPQYF. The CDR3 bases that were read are TGTGCCAGCAGCACAGGGGGCATCAATCAGCCG.

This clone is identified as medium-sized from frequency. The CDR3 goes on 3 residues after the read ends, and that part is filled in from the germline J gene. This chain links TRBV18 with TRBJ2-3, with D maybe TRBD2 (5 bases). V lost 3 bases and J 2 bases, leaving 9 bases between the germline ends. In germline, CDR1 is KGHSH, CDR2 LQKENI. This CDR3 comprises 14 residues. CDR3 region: CASSPGLITDTQYF. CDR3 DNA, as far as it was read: TGTGCCAGCTCACCCGGACTGATCACAGATACG.

The CDR3 DNA, read in part, is TGTGCCAGTAGTATAGATTCTGGCGGCCCAGAGACC. Translated, it gives CASSIDSGGPET. The complete CDR3 reads CASSIDSGGPETQYF. This chain uses TRBV19 with TRBJ2-5, with unresolved D. The observed sequence ends 3 residues before the CDR3 terminus, with the missing tail filled in from the germline J gene. The CDR3 is made up of 15 amino acids. V lost 0 bases and J 4 bases, leaving 12 bases between the germline ends. Per the germline V gene, CDR1 is LNHDA and CDR2 is SQIVND (reference sequence).

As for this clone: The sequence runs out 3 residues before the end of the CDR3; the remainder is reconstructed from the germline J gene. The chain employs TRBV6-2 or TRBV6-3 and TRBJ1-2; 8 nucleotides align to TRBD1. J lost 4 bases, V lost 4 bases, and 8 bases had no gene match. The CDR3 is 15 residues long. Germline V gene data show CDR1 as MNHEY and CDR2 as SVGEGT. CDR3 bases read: TGTGCCAGCAGTTCCCCAGGACAGGGAGTCTATGGC. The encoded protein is CASSSPGQGVYG. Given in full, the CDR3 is CASSSPGQGVYGYTF.

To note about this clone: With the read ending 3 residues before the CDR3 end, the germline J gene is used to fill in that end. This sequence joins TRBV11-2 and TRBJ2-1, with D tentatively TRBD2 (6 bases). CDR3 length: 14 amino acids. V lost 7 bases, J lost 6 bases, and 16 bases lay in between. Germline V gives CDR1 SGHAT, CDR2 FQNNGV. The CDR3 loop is CASTQGGSGNEQFF. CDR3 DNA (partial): TGTGCCAGCACCCAGGGAGGTTCGGGCAATGAG.

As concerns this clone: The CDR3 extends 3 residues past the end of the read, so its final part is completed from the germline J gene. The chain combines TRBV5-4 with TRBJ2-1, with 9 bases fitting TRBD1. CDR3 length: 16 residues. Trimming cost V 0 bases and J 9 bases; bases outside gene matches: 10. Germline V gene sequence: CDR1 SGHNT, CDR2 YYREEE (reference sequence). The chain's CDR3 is CASSLVRGQGSSEQFF. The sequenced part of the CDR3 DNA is TGTGCCAGCAGCTTGGTGAGGGGACAGGGTTCCTCTGAG.

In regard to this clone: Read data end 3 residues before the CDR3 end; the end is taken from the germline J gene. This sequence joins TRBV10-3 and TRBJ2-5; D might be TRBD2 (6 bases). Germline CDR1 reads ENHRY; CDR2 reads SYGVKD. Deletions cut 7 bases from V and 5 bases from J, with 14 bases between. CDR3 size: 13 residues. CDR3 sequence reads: CAITSGDGETQYF. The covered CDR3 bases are TGTGCCATCACCTCGGGGGACGGGGAGACC.

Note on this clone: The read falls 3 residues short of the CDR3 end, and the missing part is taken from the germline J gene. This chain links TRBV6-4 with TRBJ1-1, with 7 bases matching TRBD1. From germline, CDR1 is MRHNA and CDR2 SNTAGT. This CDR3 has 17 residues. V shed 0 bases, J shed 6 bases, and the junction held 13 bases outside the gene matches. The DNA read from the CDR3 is TGTGCCAGCAGTGACTCGACCCGACAGGGTCAGTACCCTGAA. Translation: CASSDSTRQGQYPE. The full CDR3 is CASSDSTRQGQYPEAFF.

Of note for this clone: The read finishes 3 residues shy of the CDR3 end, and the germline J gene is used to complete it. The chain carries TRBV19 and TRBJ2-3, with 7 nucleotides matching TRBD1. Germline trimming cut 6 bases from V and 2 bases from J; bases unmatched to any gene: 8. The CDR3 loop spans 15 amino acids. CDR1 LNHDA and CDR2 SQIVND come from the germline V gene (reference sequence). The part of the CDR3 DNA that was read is TGTGCCAGTAGAAAAACCGGGACAGACACAGATACG. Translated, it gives CASRKTGTDTDT. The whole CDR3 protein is CASRKTGTDTDTQYF.

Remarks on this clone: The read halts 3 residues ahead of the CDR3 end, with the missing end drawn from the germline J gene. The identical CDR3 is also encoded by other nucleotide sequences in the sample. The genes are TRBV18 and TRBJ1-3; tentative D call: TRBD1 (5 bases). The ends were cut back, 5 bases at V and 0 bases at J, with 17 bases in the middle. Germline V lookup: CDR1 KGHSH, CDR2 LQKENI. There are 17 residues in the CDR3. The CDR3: CASSFNRGDASGNTIYF. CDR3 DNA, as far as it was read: TGTGCCAGCTCATTTAACCGGGGGGACGCCTCTGGAAACACC.

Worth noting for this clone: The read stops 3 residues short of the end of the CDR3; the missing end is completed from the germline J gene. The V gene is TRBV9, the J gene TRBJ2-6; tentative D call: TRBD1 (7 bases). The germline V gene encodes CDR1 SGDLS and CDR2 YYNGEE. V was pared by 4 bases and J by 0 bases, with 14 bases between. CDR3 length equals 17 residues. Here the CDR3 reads CASSPRGVFSGANVLTF. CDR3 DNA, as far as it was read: TGTGCCAGCAGCCCCAGGGGGGTGTTCTCTGGGGCCAACGTC. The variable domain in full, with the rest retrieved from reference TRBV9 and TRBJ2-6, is DSGVTQTPKHLITATGQRVTLRCSPRSGDLSVYWYQQSLDQGLQFLIQYYNGEERAKGNILERFSAQQFPDLHSELNLSSLELGDSALYFCASSPRGVFSGANVLTFGAGSRLTVL.

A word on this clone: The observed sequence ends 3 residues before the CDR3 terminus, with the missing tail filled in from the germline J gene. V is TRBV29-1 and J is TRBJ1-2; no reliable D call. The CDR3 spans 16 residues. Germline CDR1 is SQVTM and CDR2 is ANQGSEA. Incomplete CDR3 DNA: TGCAGCGTTGAAGGGTCTAGCGGGAGTCGTTGGAATGAC. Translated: CSVEGSSGSRWND. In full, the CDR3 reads CSVEGSSGSRWNDYTF. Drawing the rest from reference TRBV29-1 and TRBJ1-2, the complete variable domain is SAVISQKPSRDICQRGTSLTIQCQVDSQVTMMFWYRQQPGQSLTLIATANQGSEATYESGFVIDKFPISRPNLTFSTLTVSNMSPEDSSIYLCSVEGSSGSRWNDYTFGSGTRLTVV.

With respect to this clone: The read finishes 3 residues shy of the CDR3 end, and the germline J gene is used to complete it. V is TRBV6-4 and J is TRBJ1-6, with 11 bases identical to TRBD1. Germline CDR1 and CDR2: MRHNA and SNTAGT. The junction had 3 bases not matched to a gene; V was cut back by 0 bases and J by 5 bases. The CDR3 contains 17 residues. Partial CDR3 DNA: TGTGCCAGCAGTGACTCGGACAGGGGGCCCGATAATTCACCC. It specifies CASSDSDRGPDNSP. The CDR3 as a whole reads CASSDSDRGPDNSPLHF.

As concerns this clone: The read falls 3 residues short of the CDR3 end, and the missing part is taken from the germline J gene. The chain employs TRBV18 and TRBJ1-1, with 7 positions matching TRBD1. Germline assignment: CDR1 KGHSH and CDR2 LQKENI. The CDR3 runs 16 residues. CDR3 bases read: TGTGCCAGCTCACCTAATCCCCAGCAGGGGGTAGAGACA. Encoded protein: CASSPNPQQGVET. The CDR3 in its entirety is CASSPNPQQGVETAFF.

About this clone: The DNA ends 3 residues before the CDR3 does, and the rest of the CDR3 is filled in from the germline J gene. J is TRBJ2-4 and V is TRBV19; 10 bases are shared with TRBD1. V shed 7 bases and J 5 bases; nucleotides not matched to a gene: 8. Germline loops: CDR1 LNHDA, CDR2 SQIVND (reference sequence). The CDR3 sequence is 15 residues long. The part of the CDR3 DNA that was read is TGTGCCAGTACCCAATGGGGGACAGGGGAAAACATT. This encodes CASTQWGTGENI. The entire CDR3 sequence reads CASTQWGTGENIQYF.

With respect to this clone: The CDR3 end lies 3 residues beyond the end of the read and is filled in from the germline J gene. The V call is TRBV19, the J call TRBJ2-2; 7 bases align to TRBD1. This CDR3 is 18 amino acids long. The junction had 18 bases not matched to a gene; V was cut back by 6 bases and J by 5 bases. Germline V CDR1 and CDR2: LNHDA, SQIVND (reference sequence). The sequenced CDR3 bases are TGTGCCAGTAGCACCTTGACAGGGCGAAGAGGGGGTACCGGGGAG. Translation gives CASSTLTGRRGGTGE. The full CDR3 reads CASSTLTGRRGGTGELFF.

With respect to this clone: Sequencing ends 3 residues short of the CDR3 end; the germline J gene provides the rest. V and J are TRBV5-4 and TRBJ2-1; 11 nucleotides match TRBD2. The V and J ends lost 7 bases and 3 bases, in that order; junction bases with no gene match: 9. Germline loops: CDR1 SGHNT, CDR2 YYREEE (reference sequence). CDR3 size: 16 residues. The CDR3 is CASFFGGTSGYNEQFF. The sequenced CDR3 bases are TGTGCCAGCTTTTTTGGGGGGACTAGCGGCTACAATGAG.

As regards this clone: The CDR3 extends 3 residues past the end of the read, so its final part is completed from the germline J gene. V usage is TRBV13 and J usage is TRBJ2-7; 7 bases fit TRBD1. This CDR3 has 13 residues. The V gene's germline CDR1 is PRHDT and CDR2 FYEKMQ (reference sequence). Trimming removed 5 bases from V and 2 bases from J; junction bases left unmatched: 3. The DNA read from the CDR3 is TGTGCCAGCAGCCCGGGACAGACCTACGAG. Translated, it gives CASSPGQTYE. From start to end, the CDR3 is CASSPGQTYEQYF.

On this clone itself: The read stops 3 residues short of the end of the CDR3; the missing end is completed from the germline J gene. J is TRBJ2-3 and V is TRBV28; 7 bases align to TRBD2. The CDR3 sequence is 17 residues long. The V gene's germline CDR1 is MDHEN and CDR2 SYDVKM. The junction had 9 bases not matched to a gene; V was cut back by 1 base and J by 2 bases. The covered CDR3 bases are TGTGCCAGCAGTTTATCTCGGGCTAGCGGTTTCACAGATACG. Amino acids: CASSLSRASGFTDT. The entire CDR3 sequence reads CASSLSRASGFTDTQYF.

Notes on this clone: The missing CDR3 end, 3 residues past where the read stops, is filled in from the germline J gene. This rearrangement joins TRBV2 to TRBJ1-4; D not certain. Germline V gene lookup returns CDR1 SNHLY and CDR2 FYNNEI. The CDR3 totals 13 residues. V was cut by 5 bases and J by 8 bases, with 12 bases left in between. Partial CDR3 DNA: TGTGCCAGCAGTCCGCATGACGGGGAAAAA. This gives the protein CASSPHDGEK. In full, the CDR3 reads CASSPHDGEKLFF.

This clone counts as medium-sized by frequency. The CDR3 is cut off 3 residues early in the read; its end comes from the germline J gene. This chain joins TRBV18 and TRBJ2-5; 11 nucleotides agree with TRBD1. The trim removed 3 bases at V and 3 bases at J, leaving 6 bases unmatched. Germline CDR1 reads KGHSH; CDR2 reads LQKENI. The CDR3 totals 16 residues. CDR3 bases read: TGTGCCAGCTCACCTCTGGGGACAGGGGGAGAAGAGACC. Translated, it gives CASSPLGTGGEET. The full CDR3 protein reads CASSPLGTGGEETQYF.

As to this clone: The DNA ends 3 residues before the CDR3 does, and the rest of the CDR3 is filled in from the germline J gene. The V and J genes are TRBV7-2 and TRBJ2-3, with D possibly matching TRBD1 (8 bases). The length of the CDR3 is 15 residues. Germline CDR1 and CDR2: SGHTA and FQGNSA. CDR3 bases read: TGTGCCAGCAGAACAAGGACAGGGAGGGGAGAGACG. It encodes CASRTRTGRGET. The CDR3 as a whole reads CASRTRTGRGETQYF.

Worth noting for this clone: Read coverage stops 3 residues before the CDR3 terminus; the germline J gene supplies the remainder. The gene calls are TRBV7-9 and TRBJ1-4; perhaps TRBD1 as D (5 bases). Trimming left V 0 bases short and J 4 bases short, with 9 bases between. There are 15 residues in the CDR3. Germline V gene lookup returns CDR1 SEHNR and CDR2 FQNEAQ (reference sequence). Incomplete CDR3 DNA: TGTGCCAGCAGCTTAGCGGGGCAGTATAATGAAAAA. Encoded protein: CASSLAGQYNEK. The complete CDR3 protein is CASSLAGQYNEKLFF.

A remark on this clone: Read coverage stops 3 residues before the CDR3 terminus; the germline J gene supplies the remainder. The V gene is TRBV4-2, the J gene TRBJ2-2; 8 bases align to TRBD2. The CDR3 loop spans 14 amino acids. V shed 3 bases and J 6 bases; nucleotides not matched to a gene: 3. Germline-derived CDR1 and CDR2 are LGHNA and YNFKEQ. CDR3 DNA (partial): TGTGCCAGCAGCCAGACACTAGCGGCCGGGGAG. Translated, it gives CASSQTLAAGE. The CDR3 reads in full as CASSQTLAAGELFF.